This TCR beta chain was captured in a study of T cell responses to AZD1222 COVID-19 vaccine. Study outcomes and limitations: Baseline seropositives among AZD1222 recipients totaled only six or seven. With two AZD1222 doses given, Spike-specific TCR breadth and depth both rose. Among vaccine-associated CD4 TCRs, coverage spanned spike, with dominance at 160-218 and 743-854.

Researchers grouped second doses given at about 4 or about 12 weeks into one pool. This table comes from immunoSEQ multiplex PCR, and its TCRdb copy is limited to in-frame clones, with some not included. The sample carries roughly 100,000 clones, 90% recorded once. For this clone: The target antigen is unknown.

CDR1 SNHLY and CDR2 FYNNEI come from the germline V gene. V shed 6 bases and J 5 bases; nucleotides not matched to a gene: 8. The CDR3 is made up of 14 amino acids. The chain links TRBV2 to TRBJ2-7; TRBD2 aligns across 9 bases. Sequenced material: peripheral blood, taken 28 days after the second AZD1222 dose. The origin of this receptor is an adult who received the AZD1222 COVID-19 vaccine. The CDR3 DNA is TGTGCCAGCAGCCTCCTAGCGGGGAGAGACGAGCAGTACTTC. The encoded protein is CASSLLAGRDEQYF.